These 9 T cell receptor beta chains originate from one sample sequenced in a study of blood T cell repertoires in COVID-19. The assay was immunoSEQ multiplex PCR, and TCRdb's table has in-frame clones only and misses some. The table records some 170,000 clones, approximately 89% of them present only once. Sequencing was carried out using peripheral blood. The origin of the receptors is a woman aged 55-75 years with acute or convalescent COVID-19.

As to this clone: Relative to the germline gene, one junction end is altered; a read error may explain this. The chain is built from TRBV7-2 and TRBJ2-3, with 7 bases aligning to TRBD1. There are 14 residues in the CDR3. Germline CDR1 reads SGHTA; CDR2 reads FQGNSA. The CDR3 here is CASRLDRVTDTQYF. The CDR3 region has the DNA TGTGCCAGCAGGTTAGACAGGGTCACAGATACGCAGTATTTT.

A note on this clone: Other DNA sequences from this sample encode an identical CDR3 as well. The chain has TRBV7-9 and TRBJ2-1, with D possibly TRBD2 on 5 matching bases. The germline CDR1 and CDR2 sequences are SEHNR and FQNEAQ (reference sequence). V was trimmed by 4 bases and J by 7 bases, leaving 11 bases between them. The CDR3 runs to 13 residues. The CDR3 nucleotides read TGTGCCAGCAGCTCAGGTAGGAGGAATGAGCAGTTCTTC. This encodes CASSSGRRNEQFF.

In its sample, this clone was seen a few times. The DNA of the CDR3 is TGTGCCACCAGTGATTTCGGGGAACAGCCCCAGCATTTT. Translated, it gives CATSDFGEQPQHF. The rearrangement links TRBV24-1 to TRBJ1-5; D remains ambiguous. The CDR3 contains 13 residues. CDR1 and CDR2 (germline): KGHDR, SFDVKD. V lost 1 base, J lost 7 bases, and 7 bases lay in between.

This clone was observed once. In DNA form, the CDR3 reads TGTGCCAGCAGAGTCGGGACCTCGGGGGGCAATCAGCCCCAGCATTTT. Translation gives CASRVGTSGGNQPQHF. V usage is TRBV28 and J usage is TRBJ1-5, with a tentative D call TRBD1 (5 bases). Between the trimmed V and J ends, which lost 6 bases and 2 bases, there was a span of 17 bases. The CDR3 loop spans 16 amino acids. Germline assignment: CDR1 MDHEN and CDR2 SYDVKM.

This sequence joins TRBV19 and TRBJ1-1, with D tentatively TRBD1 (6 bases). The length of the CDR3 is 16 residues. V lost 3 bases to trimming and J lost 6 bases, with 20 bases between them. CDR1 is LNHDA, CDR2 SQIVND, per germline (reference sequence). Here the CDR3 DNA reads TGTGCCAGTAGTATGGGGGACACCTCTCCAAACGCTGAAGCTTTCTTT. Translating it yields CASSMGDTSPNAEAFF.

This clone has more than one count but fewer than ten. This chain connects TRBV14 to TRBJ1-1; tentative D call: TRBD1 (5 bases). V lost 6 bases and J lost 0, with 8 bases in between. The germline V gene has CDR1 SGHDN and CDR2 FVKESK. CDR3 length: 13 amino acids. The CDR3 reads CASRTQVNTEAFF. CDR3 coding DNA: TGTGCCAGCAGAACACAGGTGAACACTGAAGCTTTCTTT.

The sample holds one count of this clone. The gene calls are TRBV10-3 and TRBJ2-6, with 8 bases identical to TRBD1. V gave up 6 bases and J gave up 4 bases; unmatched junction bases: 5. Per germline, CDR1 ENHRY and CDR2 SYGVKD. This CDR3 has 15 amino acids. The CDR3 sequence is CAIRTTGDGANVLTF. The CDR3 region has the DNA TGTGCCATCAGGACGACAGGGGACGGGGCCAACGTCCTGACTTTC.

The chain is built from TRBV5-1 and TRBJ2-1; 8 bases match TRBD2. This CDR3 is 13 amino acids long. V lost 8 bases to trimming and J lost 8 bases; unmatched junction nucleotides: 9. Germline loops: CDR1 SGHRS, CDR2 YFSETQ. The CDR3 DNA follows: TGCGCCAGTATGGGACTAGTGTCCTATGAGCAGTTCTTC. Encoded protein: CASMGLVSYEQFF.

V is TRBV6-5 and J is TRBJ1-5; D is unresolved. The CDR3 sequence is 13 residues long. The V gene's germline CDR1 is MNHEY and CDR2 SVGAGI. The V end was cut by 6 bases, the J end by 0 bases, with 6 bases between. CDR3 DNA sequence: TGTGCCAGCAGGGAGGTTAGCAATCAGCCCCAGCATTTT. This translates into CASREVSNQPQHF.